The sequence of this TCR beta chain was determined in a study of T cells after yellow fever vaccination. About this clonotype: Its antigen remains unknown.

Germline values: CDR1 SGHTA, CDR2 FQGNSA. This CDR3 region has 14 residues. V lost 7 bases, J lost 2 bases, and 5 bases stayed unmatched. TCRdb called the 5' RACE reads again in MiXCR, with one record for every CDR3 protein. Seen here are 500,000 to 650,000 distinct CDR3 sequences, about 12% observed once, and the top ten hold under 15%. The study's findings and limits: Weaker in magnitude, the secondary response showed a faster peak on day 5 versus 15.

The rearrangement links TRBV7-2 to TRBJ2-1; 7 nucleotides agree with TRBD1. The receptor was derived from a man aged 25-45 years who received the YFV17D yellow fever vaccine. The sample consisted of PBMCs, taken on the day of the yellow fever booster vaccination. CDR3 in DNA: TGTGCCAGCACAAAAGACAGGGCCTACAATGAGCAGTTCTTC. Protein: CASTKDRAYNEQFF. Full variable domain (rest looked up from reference TRBV7-2 and TRBJ2-1): GAGVSQSPSNKVTEKGKDVELRCDPISGHTALYWYRQSLGQGLEFLIYFQGNSAPDKSGLPSDRFSAERTGGSVSTLTIQRTQQEDSAVYLCASTKDRAYNEQFFGPGTRLTVL.